This TCR beta chain was captured by sequencing in a study of response to subunit inactivated influenza vaccine. Whole-study results and caveats: It was suggested by the authors that few new T cells are recruited by each seasonal influenza vaccination.

This CDR3 is 16 amino acids long. The ends lost 4 bases at V and 5 bases at J; junction bases unmatched: 8. Germline assignment: CDR1 SGHVS and CDR2 FNYEAQ. The table lists this clonotype with a few counts. Its specificity is not known. TCRdb reprocessed the RT-PCR reads via MiXCR and lists one record per CDR3 protein. The sample consists of 500,000 to 600,000 distinct CDR3 sequences, approximately 11% of them appearing once. The same sample was also used in a study of T cells expressing NK-cell markers. That study reports: Synthesis of TCR beta cDNA relied on 5'RACE template switching carrying UMIs. The authors restricted sorting to alpha-beta TCR T cells with an anti-gamma-delta TCR antibody in several experiments. Dominant NKG2C+ clonotypes made up roughly 1.0-7.0% of CD8+ T cells in a handful of donors.

The sample consisted of PBMCs from blood, taken on the day of vaccination. V is TRBV7-6 and J is TRBJ2-1; TRBD2 matches at 10 bases. The sequence was collected from a man aged 50 to 59 who received an inactivated influenza vaccine. CDR3 residues: CASSSLLAGDHNEQFF. CDR3 DNA sequence: TGTGCCAGCAGCTCCCTCCTAGCGGGAGATCACAATGAGCAGTTCTTC.